This TCR beta chain was obtained from a study of T cells in Graves' hyperthyroidism and ophthalmopathy. Broader study findings: Most thyroid clonotypes with frequency above 0.001 were detected in blood. A model of 13 V-J features distinguished ophthalmopathy from stable hyperthyroidism.

RNA transcripts gave rise to amplified TCR beta CDR3 regions. TCR CDR3 regions were first amplified by RT-PCR with HTBI primers. Via MiXCR, TCRdb re-called the multiplex PCR reads, giving one row per CDR3 protein. The sample yields hundreds of thousands of distinct CDR3 sequences, 35% to 55% seen once. Comments on this clonotype: Its antigen is not identified.

Exclusion of patients followed from uncontrolled infection, other autoimmune disease, pregnancy or lactation. The CDR3 has 8 amino acids. Germline lookup yields CDR1 SEHNR and CDR2 FQNEAQ (reference sequence). V was trimmed by 5 bases and J by 18 bases, leaving 5 bases between them. Source material: peripheral blood or thyroid tissue (not recorded which). The V and J genes are TRBV7-9 and TRBJ2-6; no clear D. This clonotype was obtained from a woman aged 18-29 years with Graves' hyperthyroidism. DNA of the CDR3: TGTGCCAGCAGCCGCCGGACTTTC. Translation gives CASSRRTF.